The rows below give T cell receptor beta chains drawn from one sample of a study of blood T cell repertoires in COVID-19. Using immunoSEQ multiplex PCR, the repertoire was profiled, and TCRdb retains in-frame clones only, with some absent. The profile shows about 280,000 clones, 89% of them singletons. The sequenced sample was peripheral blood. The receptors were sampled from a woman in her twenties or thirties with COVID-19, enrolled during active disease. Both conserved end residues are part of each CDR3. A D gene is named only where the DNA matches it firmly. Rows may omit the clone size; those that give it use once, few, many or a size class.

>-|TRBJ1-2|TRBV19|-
CASSIADSQYGYTF
TGTGCCAGTAGTATCGCGGACAGCCAATATGGCTACACCTTC
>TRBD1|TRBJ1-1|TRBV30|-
CAWSPTGGTEAFF
TGTGCCTGGAGCCCAACAGGGGGTACTGAAGCTTTCTTT
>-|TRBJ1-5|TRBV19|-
CASSAIGLGNQPQHF
TGTGCCAGTAGTGCTATTGGGCTGGGCAATCAGCCCCAGCATTTT
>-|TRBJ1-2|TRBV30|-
CAWSLFAGRNGYTF
TGTGCCTGGAGTCTCTTCGCGGGAAGAAATGGCTACACCTTC
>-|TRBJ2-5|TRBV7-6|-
CASSHGGTRETQYF
TGTGCCAGCAGCCACGGGGGAACTCGAGAGACCCAGTACTTC
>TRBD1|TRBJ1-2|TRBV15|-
CATSGTGKIDGYTF
TGTGCCACCAGCGGGACAGGGAAAATCGATGGCTACACCTTC
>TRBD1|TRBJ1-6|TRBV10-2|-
CASVGQHSNSPLHF
TGCGCCAGCGTGGGACAGCACTCAAATTCACCCCTCCACTTT
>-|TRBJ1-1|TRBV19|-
CASSAYRSPTAFF
TGTGCCAGTAGTGCATACAGGAGCCCGACTGCTTTCTTT
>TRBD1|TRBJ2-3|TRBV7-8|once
CASSQINRGRVDTQYF
TGTGCCAGCAGCCAAATCAACAGGGGGCGCGTGGATACGCAGTATTTT
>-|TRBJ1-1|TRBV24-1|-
CATSAVRGEWDTEAFF
TGTGCCACCAGTGCCGTAAGGGGTGAGTGGGACACTGAAGCTTTCTTT
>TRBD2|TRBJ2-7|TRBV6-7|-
CALGMRLAGIEQYF
TGTGCCCTGGGAATGAGGCTAGCGGGGATTGAGCAGTACTTC
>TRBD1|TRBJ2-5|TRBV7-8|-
CASSGHRGETQYF
TGTGCCAGCAGCGGGCACAGGGGAGAGACCCAGTACTTC
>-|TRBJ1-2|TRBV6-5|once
CASSYSGGYGYTF
TGTGCCAGCAGTTACTCCGGCGGCTATGGCTACACCTTC
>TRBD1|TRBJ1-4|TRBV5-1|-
CASSRTGASSEKLFF
TGCGCCAGCAGCAGGACAGGGGCGAGTAGTGAAAAACTGTTTTTT
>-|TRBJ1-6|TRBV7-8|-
CASSRLSQGGNSPLHF
TGTGCCAGCAGCCGACTATCCCAGGGCGGTAATTCACCCCTCCACTTT
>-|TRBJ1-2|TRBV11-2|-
CASSFQDYGYTF
TGTGCCAGCAGCTTTCAGGACTATGGCTACACCTTC
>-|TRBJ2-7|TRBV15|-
CATSTYAGTGAYEQYF
TGTGCCACCAGCACCTATGCCGGGACTGGAGCCTACGAGCAGTACTTC
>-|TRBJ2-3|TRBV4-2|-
CASSQEVAAQRDTQYF
TGTGCCAGCAGCCAAGAGGTGGCTGCCCAACGCGATACGCAGTATTTT